A single sample gave rise to the 15 T cell receptor beta chains below, sequenced in a study of shared clonotypes between healthy human individuals. The naive CD8 subset, CD45RO-negative cells positively selected for CCR7, excluded terminally differentiated effector memory CD45RA+ cells. Libraries were prepared by immunoSEQ multiplex PCR; TCRdb keeps only in-frame clonotypes and omits some of them. The sample lists about 2.1 million clones; over 85% were seen once. Sequenced input: naive CD8+ T cells from PBMCs. The origin of the receptors is a man in his late teens or twenties in good health. Some clones in this sample may be carry-over from other donors' samples.

This clone has more than one count but fewer than ten. The chain links TRBV3-2 to TRBJ2-4; TRBD2, as called in the table, went unchecked against the DNA. TRBV3-2 is deemed a pseudogene. This CDR3 comprises 9 residues. For the CDR3, the DNA is TGTGCCAGCAGCCAAGATGAACTCTTC. Its protein is CASSQDELF.

V gene TRBV30 combines with J gene TRBJ2-5; weak D call: TRBD1 (6 bases). Germline CDR1 and CDR2: GTSNPN and SVGIG (reference sequence). The CDR3 loop spans 15 amino acids. Trimming left V 2 bases short and J 3 bases short, with 16 bases between. CDR3 in amino acids: CAWSNRDILKETQYF. For the CDR3, the DNA is TGTGCCTGGAGTAACCGGGACATACTAAAAGAGACCCAGTACTTC.

The chain is built from TRBV28 and TRBJ1-3; D not certain. CDR1 and CDR2 from the germline V gene are MDHEN and SYDVKM. The V end was cut by 1 base, the J end by 6 bases, with 13 bases between. The CDR3 loop spans 15 amino acids. CDR3 protein: CASSLSPGEANTIYF. CDR3 DNA: TGTGCCAGCAGTTTATCACCCGGGGAGGCAAACACCATATATTTT. The whole variable domain, filled in from reference TRBV28 and TRBJ1-3, reads DVKVTQSSRYLVKRTGEKVFLECVQDMDHENMFWYRQDPGLGLRLIYFSYDVKMKEKGDIPEGYSVSREKKERFSLILESASTNQTSMYLCASSLSPGEANTIYFGEGSWLTVV.

The chain couples TRBV19 to TRBJ2-1, with TRBD2 identical over 7 bases. The CDR3 is made up of 14 amino acids. Looked up from germline, CDR1 is LNHDA and CDR2 is SQIVND (reference sequence). V trimming: 5 bases; J trimming: 3 bases; junction bases outside the gene matches: 4. DNA of the CDR3: TGTGCCAGTAGTCCCGGGGACTACTACAATGAGCAGTTCTTC. This gives the protein CASSPGDYYNEQFF.

This clone was picked up one time. CDR3 loop: CASSAPGLYIQYF. CDR3 nucleotide sequence: TGTGCCAGCAGCGCGCCGGGACTCTATATTCAGTATTTT. This sequence joins TRBV7-9 and TRBJ2-3; D possibly corresponds to TRBD2 (6 bases). The germline V gene has CDR1 SEHNR and CDR2 FQNEAQ (reference sequence). The CDR3 totals 13 residues. The V end was cut by 5 bases, the J end by 12 bases, with 18 bases between.

This rearrangement joins TRBV9 to TRBJ2-5; a possible D gene is TRBD1 (6 bases). V was cut by 2 bases and J by 5 bases, with 22 bases left in between. Germline V lookup: CDR1 SGDLS, CDR2 YYNGEE. The CDR3 extends over 17 amino acids. The DNA for the CDR3 is TGTGCCAGCAGCGTTTCTCTCCGGGACACTCCGGCGGAGACCCAGTACTTC. Encoded protein: CASSVSLRDTPAETQYF.

CDR3 in amino acids: CASRTEPYNEQFF. The CDR3 DNA reads TGTGCCAGCAGGACCGAACCCTACAATGAGCAGTTCTTC. The genes are TRBV7-9 and TRBJ2-1, with D hard to call. This CDR3 is built from 13 residues. Germline CDR1 is SEHNR and CDR2 is FQNEAQ (reference sequence). V was cut by 6 bases and J by 2 bases, with 8 bases left in between.

This chain uses TRBV7-6 with TRBJ1-1; D might be TRBD1 (6 bases). Trimming took off 2 bases at V and 0 bases at J, with 10 bases between the two ends. Germline V gene lookup returns CDR1 SGHVS and CDR2 FNYEAQ. CDR3 length: 15 residues. CDR3 sequence reads: CASSLNQGLNTEAFF. CDR3 bases: TGTGCCAGCAGCTTAAATCAGGGGTTGAACACTGAAGCTTTCTTT.

The chain links TRBV27 to TRBJ1-5; D unresolved. This CDR3 contains 16 residues. Germline V CDR1 and CDR2: MNHEY, SMNVEV (reference sequence). Trimming removed 2 bases from V and 0 bases from J, with 11 bases in between. The CDR3 nucleotides are TGTGCCAGCAGTTTAGGTCCCACCTATAGCAATCAGCCCCAGCATTTT. Translation gives CASSLGPTYSNQPQHF.

Turning to this clone: Other DNA sequences in this sample translate to the same CDR3. The chain uses TRBV9 and TRBJ1-2; D remains unclear. Trimming took off 0 bases at V and 4 bases at J, with 4 bases between the two ends. CDR1 and CDR2 from the germline V gene are SGDLS and YYNGEE. CDR3 length: 12 residues. CDR3 amino acids: CASSVASYGYTF. CDR3 sequence (DNA): TGTGCCAGCAGCGTAGCTAGCTATGGCTACACCTTC.

V is TRBV13 and J is TRBJ2-1; 8 bases are shared with TRBD2. Trimming cost V 5 bases and J 7 bases; bases outside gene matches: 10. The length of the CDR3 is 15 residues. From germline, CDR1 is PRHDT and CDR2 FYEKMQ (reference sequence). The DNA for the CDR3 is TGTGCCAGCAGCGTCAGCGGGGGCCTGGGGAATGAGCAGTTCTTC. It translates to CASSVSGGLGNEQFF.

The chain joins TRBV11-2 to TRBJ1-3, with 9 nucleotides matching TRBD1. The CDR3 covers 16 residues. The J segment lost 0 bases and the V segment lost 5 bases, leaving 5 bases of the junction unmatched. CDR1 is SGHAT, CDR2 FQNNGV, per germline. In DNA, the CDR3 is TGTGCCAGCAGCGACCGGGACAGGGTCTCTGGAAACACCATATATTTT. Protein product: CASSDRDRVSGNTIYF.

V and J are TRBV6-1 and TRBJ1-2; D call uncertain. The germline V gene encodes CDR1 MNHNS and CDR2 SASEGT. The CDR3 is 14 amino acids. Between the trimmed V and J ends, which lost 2 bases and 0 bases, there was a span of 7 bases. CDR3 region: CASSERAANYGYTF. CDR3 nucleotides: TGTGCCAGCAGTGAAAGGGCAGCTAACTATGGCTACACCTTC.

V usage is TRBV10-3 and J usage is TRBJ2-7; 10 bases are shared with TRBD2. V shed 6 bases and J 4 bases; nucleotides not matched to a gene: 3. The CDR3 is 13 amino acids. Germline V gene lookup returns CDR1 ENHRY and CDR2 SYGVKD. CDR3 protein: CAISSSGSYEQYF. The CDR3 DNA follows: TGTGCCATCAGCTCTAGCGGGAGTTACGAGCAGTACTTC.

This chain uses TRBV7-9 with TRBJ2-7; TRBD1 agrees at 8 bases. V lost 5 bases to trimming and J lost 5 bases; unmatched junction nucleotides: 8. CDR1 is SEHNR and CDR2 is FQNEAQ in the germline V gene (reference sequence). This CDR3 has 14 residues. The CDR3 here is CASSPDRGGHEQYF. CDR3 sequence (DNA): TGTGCCAGCAGCCCCGACAGGGGAGGCCACGAGCAGTACTTC.